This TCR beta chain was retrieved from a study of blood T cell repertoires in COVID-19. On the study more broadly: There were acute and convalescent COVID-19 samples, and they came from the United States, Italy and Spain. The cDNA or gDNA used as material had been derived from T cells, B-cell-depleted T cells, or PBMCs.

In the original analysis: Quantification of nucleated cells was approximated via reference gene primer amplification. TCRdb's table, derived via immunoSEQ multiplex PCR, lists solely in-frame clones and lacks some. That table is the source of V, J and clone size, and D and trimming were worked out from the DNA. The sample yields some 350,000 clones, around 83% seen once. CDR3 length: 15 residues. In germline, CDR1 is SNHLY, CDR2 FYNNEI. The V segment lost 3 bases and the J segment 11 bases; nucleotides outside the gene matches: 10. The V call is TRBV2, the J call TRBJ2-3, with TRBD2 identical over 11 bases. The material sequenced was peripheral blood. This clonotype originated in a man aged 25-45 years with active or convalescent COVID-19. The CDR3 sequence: CASSDRSGGAGMQYF. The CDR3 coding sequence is TGTGCCAGCAGTGACCGTAGCGGGGGGGCCGGGATGCAGTATTTT.